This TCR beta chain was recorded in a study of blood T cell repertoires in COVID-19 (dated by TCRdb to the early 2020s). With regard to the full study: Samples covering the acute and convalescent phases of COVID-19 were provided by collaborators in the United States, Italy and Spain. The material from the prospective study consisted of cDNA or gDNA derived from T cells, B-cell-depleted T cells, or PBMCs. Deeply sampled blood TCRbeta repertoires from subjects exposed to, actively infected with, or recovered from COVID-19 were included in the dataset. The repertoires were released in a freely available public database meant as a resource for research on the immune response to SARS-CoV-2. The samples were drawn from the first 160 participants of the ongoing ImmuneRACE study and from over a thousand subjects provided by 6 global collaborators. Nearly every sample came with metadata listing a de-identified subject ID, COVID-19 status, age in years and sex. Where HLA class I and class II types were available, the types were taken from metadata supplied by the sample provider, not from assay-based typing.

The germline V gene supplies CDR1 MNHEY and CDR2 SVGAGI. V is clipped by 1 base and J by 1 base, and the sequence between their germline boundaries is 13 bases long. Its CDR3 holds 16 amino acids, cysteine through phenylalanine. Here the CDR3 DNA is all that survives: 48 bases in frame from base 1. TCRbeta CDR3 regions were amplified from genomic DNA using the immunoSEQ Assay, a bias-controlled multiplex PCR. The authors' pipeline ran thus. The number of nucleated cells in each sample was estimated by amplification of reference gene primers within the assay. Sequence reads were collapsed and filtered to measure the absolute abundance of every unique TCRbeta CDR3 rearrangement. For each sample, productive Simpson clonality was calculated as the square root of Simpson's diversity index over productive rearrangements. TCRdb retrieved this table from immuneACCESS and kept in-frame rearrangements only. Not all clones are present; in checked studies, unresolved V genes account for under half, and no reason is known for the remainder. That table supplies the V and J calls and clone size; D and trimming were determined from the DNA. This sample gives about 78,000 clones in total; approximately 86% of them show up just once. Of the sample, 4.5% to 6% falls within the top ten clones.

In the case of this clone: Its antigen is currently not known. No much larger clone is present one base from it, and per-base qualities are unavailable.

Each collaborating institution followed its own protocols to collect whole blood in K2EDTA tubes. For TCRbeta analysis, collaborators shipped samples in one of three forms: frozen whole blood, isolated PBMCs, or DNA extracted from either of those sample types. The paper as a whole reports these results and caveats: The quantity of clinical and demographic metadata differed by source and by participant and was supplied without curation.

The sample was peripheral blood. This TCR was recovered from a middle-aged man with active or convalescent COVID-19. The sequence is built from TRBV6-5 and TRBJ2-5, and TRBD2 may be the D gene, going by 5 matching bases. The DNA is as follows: TGTGCCAGCAGTTACTTGACTACCAACCCCCAAGAGACCCAGTACTTC. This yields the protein CASSYLTTNPQETQYF.